This TCR beta chain was documented in a study of blood T cells in healthy people across ages. This clonotype has only a few counts. It was with a sample-barcoded 5' primer and a J-beta primer mix that a second PCR of roughly 7 to 12 cycles was run. TCRdb itself ran the 5' RACE reads through MiXCR, one entry per CDR3 protein. This table holds 1.2 million to 1.5 million distinct CDR3 sequences, approximately 40% found once. Germline V gives CDR1 LNHNV, CDR2 YYDKDF (reference sequence). The CDR3 is made up of 16 amino acids. Trimming took 1 base from V and 7 from J, leaving 19 bases between them. This receptor was taken from a woman aged 18-29 years in good health. Sequencing input: blood. The chain has TRBV15 and TRBJ1-2; D is unclear. In DNA form, the CDR3 reads TGTGCCACCAGCAGAGCACTTTTCGAGGGCGCGGGTGGCTACACCTTC. Its translation is CATSRALFEGAGGYTF.